Listed below are T cell receptor beta chains from one sample, sequenced in a study of T cells in Graves' hyperthyroidism and ophthalmopathy. TCRdb independently ran MiXCR on the multiplex PCR reads; one entry per CDR3 protein. In the table there are some 500,000 distinct CDR3 sequences, roughly an eighth of which are singletons. What was sequenced was blood. Receptor source: a woman aged 18-29 years with Graves' hyperthyroidism. Each CDR3 is given with its conserved first and last residue. A D gene is named only where the DNA matches it firmly. The size entry is marked missing in some rows and otherwise reads once, few, many or a size class.

>TRBV2|NA|many|TRBJ2-3
CASSGHNSDTQYF
TGTGCCAGCAGTGGGCATAACTCAGATACGCAGTATTTT
>TRBV11-2|TRBD2|many|TRBJ2-1
CASRRRLAGMGNEQFF
TGTGCCAGCAGGCGCAGACTAGCGGGAATGGGGAATGAGCAGTTCTTC
>TRBV20-1|NA|many|TRBJ2-7
CSARGDRGFYEQYF
TGCAGTGCTAGAGGTGATAGGGGCTTCTACGAGCAGTACTTC
>TRBV11-2|NA|many|TRBJ1-1
CASSLRGTQSTEAFF
TGTGCCAGCAGCTTACGTGGGACACAGAGCACTGAAGCTTTCTTT
>TRBV9|NA|many|TRBJ1-1
CASSRGGEEAFF
TGTGCCAGCAGCCGCGGGGGTGAGGAAGCTTTCTTT
>TRBV10-3|NA|NA|TRBJ1-2
CAIKPEGQGYTF
TGTGCCATCAAACCGGAAGGACAAGGCTACACCTTC
>TRBV20-1|NA|few|TRBJ2-1
CSARDSTSKRFNEQFF
TGCAGTGCTAGAGATTCCACTAGTAAGCGGTTTAATGAGCAGTTCTTC
>TRBV11-3|TRBD1|NA|TRBJ2-7
CASSSTRDRDNYEQYF
TGTGCCAGCAGCTCAACCCGGGACAGGGATAACTACGAGCAGTACTTC
>TRBV2|NA|few|TRBJ1-4
CASSEDSQPNEKLFF
TGTGCCAGCAGTGAAGATTCACAGCCTAATGAAAAACTGTTTTTT
>TRBV2|TRBD1|many|TRBJ1-1
CASSEELWTGLNTEAFF
TGTGCCAGCAGTGAAGAGCTTTGGACAGGCCTGAACACTGAAGCTTTCTTT
>TRBV11-2|TRBD2|NA|TRBJ2-1
CASTPGGAGTSGINEQFF
TGTGCCAGCACTCCCGGGGGGGCCGGGACTAGCGGTATCAATGAGCAGTTCTTC
>TRBV7-8|TRBD2|many|TRBJ2-1
CASSPSGEGPFNEQFF
TGTGCCAGCAGCCCCTCCGGGGAGGGCCCTTTCAATGAGCAGTTCTTC
>TRBV30|TRBD1|many|TRBJ2-1
CAWSWTGYAEQFF
TGTGCCTGGAGCTGGACAGGTTATGCTGAGCAGTTCTTC
>TRBV11-3|TRBD2|many|TRBJ2-2
CASNGLAELTGELFF
TGTGCCAGCAACGGACTAGCGGAGCTCACCGGGGAGCTGTTTTTT
>TRBV7-3|NA|many|TRBJ2-5
CASSFQGGKETQYF
TGTGCCAGCAGCTTTCAGGGGGGGAAAGAGACCCAGTACTTC
>TRBV20-1|NA|few|TRBJ1-5
CSARAFRQSYQPQHF
TGCAGTGCTAGAGCTTTTCGACAGTCTTATCAGCCCCAGCATTTT
>TRBV5-1|TRBD1|many|TRBJ1-3
CASSSGQINSGNTIYF
TGCGCCAGCAGCTCGGGACAGATTAACTCTGGAAACACCATATATTTT
>TRBV6-2/TRBV6-3|TRBD2|many|TRBJ2-5
CASRGTSGRAMETQYF
TGTGCCAGCAGAGGGACTAGCGGGAGGGCCATGGAGACCCAGTACTTC
>TRBV6-1|NA|many|TRBJ1-5
CASSPTGQINQPQHF
TGTGCCAGCAGCCCCACGGGACAAATCAATCAGCCCCAGCATTTT
>TRBV6-1|NA|many|TRBJ1-1
CASSHRQNTEAFF
TGTGCCAGCAGTCATCGACAGAACACTGAAGCTTTCTTT
>TRBV12-3/TRBV12-4|TRBD2|many|TRBJ2-1
CASRLGLAGGYNEQFF
TGTGCCAGCAGACTGGGCCTAGCGGGTGGGTACAATGAGCAGTTCTTC
>TRBV7-3|NA|NA|TRBJ1-2
CASKAGPNYGYTF
TGTGCCAGCAAAGCAGGGCCGAACTATGGCTACACCTTC
>TRBV15|NA|few|TRBJ2-3
CATSREVGTDTQYF
TGTGCCACCAGCAGAGAAGTGGGGACAGATACGCAGTATTTT
>TRBV29-1|TRBD1|NA|TRBJ1-3
CSGTGGSGNTIYF
TGCAGCGGAACAGGGGGTTCGGGAAACACCATATATTTT
>TRBV7-9|TRBD2|NA|TRBJ2-7
CASSLAYGASGSIYEQYF
TGTGCCAGCAGCTTAGCGTACGGGGCTAGCGGGAGCATCTACGAGCAGTACTTC
>TRBV18|NA|many|TRBJ1-1
CASSLGNGPLNTEAFF
TGTGCCAGCTCACTCGGTAACGGACCTTTGAACACTGAAGCTTTCTTT
>TRBV6-5|NA|few|TRBJ1-4
CASSYSSPGVGEKLFF
TGTGCCAGCAGTTACTCGAGTCCAGGCGTAGGTGAAAAACTGTTTTTT
>TRBV20-1|TRBD2|many|TRBJ2-5
CSARGTSGNWETQYF
TGCAGTGCTAGAGGGACTAGCGGGAATTGGGAGACCCAGTACTTC
>TRBV29-1|NA|NA|TRBJ1-2
CSVEDLQRVGYGYTF
TGCAGCGTTGAAGATCTTCAACGGGTTGGGTATGGCTACACCTTC
>TRBV10-3|NA|NA|TRBJ1-1
CAISESAPGVTEAFF
TGTGCCATCAGTGAGTCCGCCCCGGGGGTAACTGAAGCTTTCTTT
>TRBV27|NA|many|TRBJ1-2
CASSSRGANYGYTF
TGTGCCAGCAGTTCTCGAGGGGCAAACTATGGCTACACCTTC
>TRBV11-2|TRBD2|many|TRBJ2-1
CADGGGPNEQFF
TGTGCCGACGGGGGGGGACCCAATGAGCAGTTCTTC
>TRBV29-1|TRBD2|many|TRBJ2-1
CSVEVRTSGSGEQFF
TGCAGCGTTGAAGTCCGGACTAGCGGGAGTGGTGAGCAGTTCTTC
>TRBV19|NA|many|TRBJ2-3
CASDRGGDTDTQYF
TGTGCCAGTGACCGCGGGGGCGACACAGATACGCAGTATTTT
>TRBV12-3/TRBV12-4|NA|many|TRBJ1-1
CASSFLVRGATFF
TGTGCCAGCAGTTTTTTGGTGAGGGGGGCGACTTTCTTT
>TRBV5-6|NA|few|TRBJ2-7
CASSRDQGYEQYF
TGTGCCAGCAGCCGGGACCAGGGATACGAGCAGTACTTC